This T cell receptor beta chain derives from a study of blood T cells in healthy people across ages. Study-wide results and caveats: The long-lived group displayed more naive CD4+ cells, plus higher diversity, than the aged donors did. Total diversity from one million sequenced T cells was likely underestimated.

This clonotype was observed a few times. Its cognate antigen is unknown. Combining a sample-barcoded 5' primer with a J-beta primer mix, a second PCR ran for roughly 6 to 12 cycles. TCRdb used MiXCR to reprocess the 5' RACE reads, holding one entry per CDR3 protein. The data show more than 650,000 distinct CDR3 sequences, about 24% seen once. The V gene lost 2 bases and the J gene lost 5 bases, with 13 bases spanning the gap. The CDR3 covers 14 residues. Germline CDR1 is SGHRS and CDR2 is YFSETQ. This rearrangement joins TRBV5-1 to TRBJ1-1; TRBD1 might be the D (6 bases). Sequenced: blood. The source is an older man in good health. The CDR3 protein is CASSFRQAETEAFF. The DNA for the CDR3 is TGCGCCAGCAGCTTTCGACAGGCTGAAACTGAAGCTTTCTTT.